This T cell receptor beta chain was obtained from a study of PD-L1 blockade in urothelial cancer. Study-level information: About 85% of the 29 patients were men whose urothelial cancer was bladder-origin. Analyses were performed on blood at 3 weeks after treatment start (the second dose) and at 6 weeks.

General study results and limits: Expansion of tumor-associated blood clones at 3 weeks was greater in durable-benefit patients.

J gave up 4 bases and V 5 bases, and 11 bases lay outside the gene matches. Germline CDR1 is MNHEY and CDR2 is SMNVEV (reference sequence). The CDR3 covers 17 residues. On this clone itself: Its antigen is unknown.

Generated by immunoSEQ multiplex PCR, the TCRdb table keeps only in-frame clones and is missing some. This sample has about 42,000 clones, with about 80% found just once. This TCR was sampled from a man aged 65 to 85 with urothelial cancer. V gene TRBV27 combines with J gene TRBJ2-7; TRBD2 matches 13 bases. The sequences come from PBMCs, collected around atezolizumab (anti-PD-L1) treatment. CDR3 bases: TGTGCCAGCAGTACGACCTTCTTGACTAGCGGGAGGTACGAGCAGTACTTC. This sequence encodes CASSTTFLTSGRYEQYF.